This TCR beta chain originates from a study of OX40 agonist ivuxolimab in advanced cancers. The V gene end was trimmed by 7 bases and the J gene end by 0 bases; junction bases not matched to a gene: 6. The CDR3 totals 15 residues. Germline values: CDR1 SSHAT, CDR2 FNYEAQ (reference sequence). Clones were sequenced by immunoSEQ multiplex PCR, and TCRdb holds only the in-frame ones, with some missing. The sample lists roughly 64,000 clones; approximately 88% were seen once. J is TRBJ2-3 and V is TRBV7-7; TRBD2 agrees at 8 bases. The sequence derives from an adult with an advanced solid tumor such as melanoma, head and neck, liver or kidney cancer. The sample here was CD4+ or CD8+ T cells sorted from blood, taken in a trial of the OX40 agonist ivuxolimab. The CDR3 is CASNPIAGSTDTQYF. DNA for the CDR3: TGTGCCAGCAATCCCATAGCGGGAAGCACAGATACGCAGTATTTT.